Reported below is one TCR beta chain. Antigen specificity is unknown. This entry comes from a study of shared clonotypes between healthy human individuals. Across the study: Aged 18 to 49, the donors were two women and a few men. Every donor yielded three CD4 naive, three CD4 memory, two CD8 naive and one CD8 memory plate. The study, taken as a whole, reports: Investigators expected sequencing depth to affect clonotype sharing among donors. Against clonotypes common to all four donors, non-shared ones had lower generation probabilities.

The repertoire was sequenced with immunoSEQ multiplex PCR; TCRdb's copy has only in-frame clones and lacks some. The data show approximately 1,500,000 clones, approximately 98% seen once. Germline V gene sequence: CDR1 SGHDN, CDR2 FVKESK. V lost 1 base to trimming and J lost 8 bases; unmatched junction nucleotides: 13. This CDR3 is 19 amino acids long. The chain links TRBV14 to TRBJ2-1; 14 bases map to TRBD2. The receptor's source is a man younger than 45 in good health. The sequenced sample was naive CD4+ T cells sorted from blood. Subset indicated: CD45RA+ positively selected. The CDR3 DNA reads TGTGCCAGCAGCCAAGGGGGACTAGCGGGAGCCCAATCTACCGATGAGCAGTTCTTC. Translation: CASSQGGLAGAQSTDEQFF.